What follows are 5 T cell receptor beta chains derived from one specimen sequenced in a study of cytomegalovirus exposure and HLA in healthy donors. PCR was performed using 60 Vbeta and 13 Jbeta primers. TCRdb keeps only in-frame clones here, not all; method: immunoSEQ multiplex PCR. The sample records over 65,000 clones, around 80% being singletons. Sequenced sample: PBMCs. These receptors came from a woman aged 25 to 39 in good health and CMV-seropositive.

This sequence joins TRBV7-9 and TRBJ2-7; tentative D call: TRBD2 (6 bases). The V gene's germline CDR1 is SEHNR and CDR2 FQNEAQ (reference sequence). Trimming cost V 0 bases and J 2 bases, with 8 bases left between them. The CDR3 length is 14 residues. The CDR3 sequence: CASSLAAGTYEQYF. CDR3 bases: TGTGCCAGCAGCTTAGCGGCGGGGACCTACGAGCAGTACTTC.

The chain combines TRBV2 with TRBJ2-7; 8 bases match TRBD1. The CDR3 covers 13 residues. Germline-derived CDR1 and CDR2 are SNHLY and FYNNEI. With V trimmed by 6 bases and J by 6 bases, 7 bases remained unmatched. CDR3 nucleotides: TGTGCCAGCAGCGCTTCAGGGGGCGGCGAGCAGTACTTC. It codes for CASSASGGGEQYF.

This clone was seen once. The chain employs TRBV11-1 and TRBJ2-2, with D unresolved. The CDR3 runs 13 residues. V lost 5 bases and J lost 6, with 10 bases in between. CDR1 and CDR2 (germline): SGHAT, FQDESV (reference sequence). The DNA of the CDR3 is TGTGCCAGCAGCCCCCTTCGTTCCGGGGAGCTGTTTTTT. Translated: CASSPLRSGELFF.

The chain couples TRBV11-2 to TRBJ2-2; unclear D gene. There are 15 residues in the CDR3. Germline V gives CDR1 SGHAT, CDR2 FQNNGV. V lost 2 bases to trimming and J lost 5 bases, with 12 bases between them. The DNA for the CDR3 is TGTGCCAGCAGCTTAAAAATATCGGGTACCGGGGAGCTGTTTTTT. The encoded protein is CASSLKISGTGELFF.

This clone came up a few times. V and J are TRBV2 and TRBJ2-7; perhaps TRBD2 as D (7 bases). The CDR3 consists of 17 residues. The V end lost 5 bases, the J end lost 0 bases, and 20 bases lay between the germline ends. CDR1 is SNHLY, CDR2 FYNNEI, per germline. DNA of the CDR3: TGTGCCAGCAGTCTTCTTAGTGGGGGGGCCACCTCCTACGAGCAGTACTTC. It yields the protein CASSLLSGGATSYEQYF.